This T cell receptor (beta chain) stems from a study of CD8+CD57+ T cells in acquired aplastic anemia. The wider study: DNA recovered from sorted CD4+ and CD8+ cells had a mean of approximately 3.4 ug. Study-level results: Patients versus controls showed no significant CD8+ Simpson's diversity difference.

In patients chosen for sequencing, flow cytometry had shown CD8+CD57+ cell expansion. Patients had not yet gotten any therapy when their blood was taken for sampling. V shed 0 bases and J shed 7 bases, with 12 bases lying between them. Germline V CDR1 and CDR2: LGHNA, YNFKEQ. The CDR3 has 14 residues. Genomic DNA acted as the template from which TCR beta VDJ combination and CDR3 sequence profiling were carried out. TCRdb called the reads again in MiXCR, with one record for every CDR3 protein. The sample holds under 200,000 distinct CDR3 sequences, less than 50% seen once. There are a few counts of this clonotype. What it binds is not known.

V usage is TRBV4-2 and J usage is TRBJ1-1; D uncertain. This clonotype was sampled from a human donor with aplastic anemia. Source material: sorted CD4+, CD8+, or CD8+CD57+ T cells (not recorded which) from PBMCs. The CDR3: CASSQETGSYEAFF. The DNA of the CDR3 is TGTGCCAGCAGCCAAGAGACGGGGAGCTATGAAGCTTTCTTT.